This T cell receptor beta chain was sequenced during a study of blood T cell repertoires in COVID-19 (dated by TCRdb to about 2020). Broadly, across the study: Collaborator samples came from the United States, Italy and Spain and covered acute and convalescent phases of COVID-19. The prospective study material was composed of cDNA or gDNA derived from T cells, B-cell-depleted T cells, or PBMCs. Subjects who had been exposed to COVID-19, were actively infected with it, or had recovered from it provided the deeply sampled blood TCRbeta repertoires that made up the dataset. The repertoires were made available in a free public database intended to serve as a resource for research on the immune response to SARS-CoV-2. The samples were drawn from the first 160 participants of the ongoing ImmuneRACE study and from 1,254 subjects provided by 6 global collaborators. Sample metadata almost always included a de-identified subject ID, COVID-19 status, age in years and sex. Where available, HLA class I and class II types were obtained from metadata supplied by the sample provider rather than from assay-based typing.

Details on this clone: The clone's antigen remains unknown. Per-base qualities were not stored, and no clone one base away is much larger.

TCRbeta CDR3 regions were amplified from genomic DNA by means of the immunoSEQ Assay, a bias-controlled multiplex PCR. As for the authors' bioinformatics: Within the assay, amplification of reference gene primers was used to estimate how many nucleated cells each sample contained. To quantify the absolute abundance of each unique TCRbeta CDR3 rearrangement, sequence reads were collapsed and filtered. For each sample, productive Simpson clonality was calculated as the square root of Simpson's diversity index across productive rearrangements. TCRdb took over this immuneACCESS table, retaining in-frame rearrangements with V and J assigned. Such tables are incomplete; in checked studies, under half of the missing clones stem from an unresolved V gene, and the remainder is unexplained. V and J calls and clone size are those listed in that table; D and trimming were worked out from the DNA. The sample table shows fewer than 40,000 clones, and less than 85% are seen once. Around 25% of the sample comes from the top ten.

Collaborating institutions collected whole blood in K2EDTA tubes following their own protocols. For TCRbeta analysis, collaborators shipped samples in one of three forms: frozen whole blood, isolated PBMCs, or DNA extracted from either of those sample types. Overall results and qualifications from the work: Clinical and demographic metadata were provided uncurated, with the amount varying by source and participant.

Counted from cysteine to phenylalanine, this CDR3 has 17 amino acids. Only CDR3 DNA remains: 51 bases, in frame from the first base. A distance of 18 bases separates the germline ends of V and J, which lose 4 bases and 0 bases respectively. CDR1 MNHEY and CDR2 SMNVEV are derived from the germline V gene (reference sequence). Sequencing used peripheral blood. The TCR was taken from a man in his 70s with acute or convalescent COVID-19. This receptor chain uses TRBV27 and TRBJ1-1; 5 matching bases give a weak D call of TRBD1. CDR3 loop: CASSSLYGGAVNTEAFF. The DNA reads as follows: TGTGCCAGCAGTTCCCTTTACGGGGGAGCAGTGAACACTGAAGCTTTCTTT.